This T cell receptor (beta chain) was captured in a study of T cells after yellow fever vaccination. Study details: The SMART-Seq v4 Ultra Low Input method served to prepare the low-cell-number fractions. Notes on the study in general: Most clones from primary vaccination resurfaced after the booster (approximately 97% CD4, around 90% CD8). Weaker, the secondary response peaked sooner, at day 5 versus 15.

Concerning this clonotype itself: Its cognate antigen is unknown.

The CDR3 is 13 residues long. V dropped 6 bases and J dropped 8; count of bases not matched to a gene: 9. Germline V gene data show CDR1 as MNHEY and CDR2 as SVGAGI. By 5'RACE template switching, TCR cDNA was produced, with a universal primer site and UMIs added in the process. TCRdb reprocessed the 5' RACE reads via MiXCR and lists one record per CDR3 protein. This table holds fewer than 350,000 distinct CDR3 sequences, roughly 3.5% found once. The sequencing used PBMCs, collected on the day of the yellow fever booster vaccination. The receptor comes from a man aged 18 to 35 who received the YFV17D yellow fever vaccine. The V gene is TRBV6-5, the J gene TRBJ1-2, with TRBD1 matching 7 bases. DNA for the CDR3: TGTGCCAGCAGCCCCCGGGACAGAGAGGGCTACACCTTC. Amino acid sequence: CASSPRDREGYTF.